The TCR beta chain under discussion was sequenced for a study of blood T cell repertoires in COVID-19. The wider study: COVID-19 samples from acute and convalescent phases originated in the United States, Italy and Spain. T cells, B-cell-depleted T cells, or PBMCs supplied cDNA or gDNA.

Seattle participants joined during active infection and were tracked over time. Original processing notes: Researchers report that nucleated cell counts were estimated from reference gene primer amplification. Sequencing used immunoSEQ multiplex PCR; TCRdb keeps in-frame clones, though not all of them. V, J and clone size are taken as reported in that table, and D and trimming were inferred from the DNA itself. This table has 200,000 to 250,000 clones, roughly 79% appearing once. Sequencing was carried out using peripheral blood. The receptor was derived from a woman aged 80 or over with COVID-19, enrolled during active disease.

Here the CDR3 reads CASITSTGGYGETQYF. Here the CDR3 DNA reads TGTGCCAGCATTACATCTACAGGGGGGTACGGGGAGACCCAGTACTTC. This sequence joins TRBV7-9 and TRBJ2-5; 8 positions match TRBD1. Per germline, CDR1 SEHNR and CDR2 FQNEAQ (reference sequence). The CDR3 runs 16 residues. Trimming at V came to 7 bases and at J to 5 bases, leaving 15 bases not matched to a gene.